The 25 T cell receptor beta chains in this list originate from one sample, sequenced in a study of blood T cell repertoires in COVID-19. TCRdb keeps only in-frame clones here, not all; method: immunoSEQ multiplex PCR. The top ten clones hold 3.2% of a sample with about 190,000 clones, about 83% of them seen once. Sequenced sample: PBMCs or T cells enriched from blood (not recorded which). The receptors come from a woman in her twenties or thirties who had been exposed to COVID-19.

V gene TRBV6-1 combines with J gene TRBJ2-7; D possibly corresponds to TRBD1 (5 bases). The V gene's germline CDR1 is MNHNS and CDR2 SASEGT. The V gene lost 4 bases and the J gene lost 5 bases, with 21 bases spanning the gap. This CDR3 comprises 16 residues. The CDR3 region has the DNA TGTGCCAGCAGTGCATATACAGGAACCCTAGGGAACGAGCAGTACTTC. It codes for CASSAYTGTLGNEQYF.

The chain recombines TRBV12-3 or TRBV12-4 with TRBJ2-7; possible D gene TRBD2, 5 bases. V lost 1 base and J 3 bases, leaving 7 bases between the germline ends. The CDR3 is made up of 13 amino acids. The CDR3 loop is CASSLGELYEQYF. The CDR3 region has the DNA TGTGCCAGCAGTTTAGGGGAGCTCTACGAGCAGTACTTC.

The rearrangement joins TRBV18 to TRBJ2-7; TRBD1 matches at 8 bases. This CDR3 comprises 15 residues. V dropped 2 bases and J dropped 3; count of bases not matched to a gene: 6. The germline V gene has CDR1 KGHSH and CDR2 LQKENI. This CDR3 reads CASSPYDRGGYEQYF. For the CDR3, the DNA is TGTGCCAGCTCACCATATGACAGGGGAGGCTACGAGCAGTACTTC.

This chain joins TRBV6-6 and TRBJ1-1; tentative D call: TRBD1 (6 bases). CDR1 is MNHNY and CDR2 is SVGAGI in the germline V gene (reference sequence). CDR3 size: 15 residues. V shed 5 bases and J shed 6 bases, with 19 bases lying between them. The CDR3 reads CASSRSSTGSSEAFF. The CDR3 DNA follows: TGTGCCAGCAGTCGATCGTCGACAGGTAGCTCTGAAGCTTTCTTT.

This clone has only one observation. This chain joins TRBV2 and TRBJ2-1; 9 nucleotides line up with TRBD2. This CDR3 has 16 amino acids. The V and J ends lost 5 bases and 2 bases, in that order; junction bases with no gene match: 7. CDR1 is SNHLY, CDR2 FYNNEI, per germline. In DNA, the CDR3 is TGTGCCAGCAGTCGATTGGCTAGCGGGGCCTACAATGAGCAGTTCTTC. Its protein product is CASSRLASGAYNEQFF.

The CDR3 sequence: CASRWGGSGNTIYF. CDR3 DNA sequence: TGTGCCAGCAGATGGGGAGGGTCTGGAAACACCATATATTTT. The chain links TRBV6-5 to TRBJ1-3; the D is unclear. This CDR3 has 14 amino acids. The ends were cut back, 6 bases at V and 1 base at J, with 10 bases in the middle. Germline lookup yields CDR1 MNHEY and CDR2 SVGAGI.

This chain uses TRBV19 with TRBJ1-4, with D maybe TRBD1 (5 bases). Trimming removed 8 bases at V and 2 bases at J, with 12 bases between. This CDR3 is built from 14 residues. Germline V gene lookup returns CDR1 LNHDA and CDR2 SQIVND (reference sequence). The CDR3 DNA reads TGTGCCAGTGGAATACAGGAGACTAATGAAAAACTGTTTTTT. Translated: CASGIQETNEKLFF.

The CDR3 loop reads CASSPRGGVYEQYF. In DNA, the CDR3 is TGTGCCAGCAGTCCTCGGGGGGGTGTCTACGAGCAGTACTTC. The J gene is TRBJ2-7, the V gene TRBV6-4; 8 nucleotides match TRBD2. The V segment lost 5 bases and the J segment 3 bases; nucleotides outside the gene matches: 6. CDR3 length equals 14 residues. The germline gives CDR1 MRHNA, CDR2 SNTAGT.

The CDR3 nucleotides read TGTGCCAGCAGCGTGTCGAGCGGGGGCGCGGGGGAGACCCAGTACTTC. Its translation: CASSVSSGGAGETQYF. The V call is TRBV9, the J call TRBJ2-5, with 8 positions matching TRBD2. V lost 2 bases and J lost 5; bases outside the gene matches: 11. The CDR3 consists of 16 residues. The germline V gene has CDR1 SGDLS and CDR2 YYNGEE.

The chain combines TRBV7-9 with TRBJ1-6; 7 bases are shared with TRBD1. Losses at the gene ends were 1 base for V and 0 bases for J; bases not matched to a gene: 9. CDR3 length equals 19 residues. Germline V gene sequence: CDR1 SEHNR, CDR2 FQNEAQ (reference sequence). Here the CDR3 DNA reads TGTGCCAGCAGCTTAGATCGGACAGGCCCCAGCTCCTATAATTCACCCCTCCACTTT. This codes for CASSLDRTGPSSYNSPLHF.

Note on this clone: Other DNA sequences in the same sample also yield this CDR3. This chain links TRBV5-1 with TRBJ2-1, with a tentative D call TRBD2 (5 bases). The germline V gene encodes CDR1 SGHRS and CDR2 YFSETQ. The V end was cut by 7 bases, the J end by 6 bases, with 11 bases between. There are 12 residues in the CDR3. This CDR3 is CASSLGGNEQFF. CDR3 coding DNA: TGCGCCAGCTCCTTAGGAGGCAATGAGCAGTTCTTC.

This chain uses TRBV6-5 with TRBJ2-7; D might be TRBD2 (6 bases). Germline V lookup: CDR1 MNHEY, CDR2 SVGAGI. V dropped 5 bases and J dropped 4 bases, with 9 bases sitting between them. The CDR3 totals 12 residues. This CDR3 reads CASSKEGYEQYF. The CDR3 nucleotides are TGTGCCAGCAGTAAGGAGGGTTACGAGCAGTACTTC.

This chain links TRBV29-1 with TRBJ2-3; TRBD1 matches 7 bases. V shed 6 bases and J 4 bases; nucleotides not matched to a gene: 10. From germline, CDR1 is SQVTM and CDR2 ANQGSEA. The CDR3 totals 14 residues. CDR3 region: CSVGIGGQSDTQYF. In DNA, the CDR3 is TGCAGCGTGGGGATAGGGGGACAGTCAGATACGCAGTATTTT.

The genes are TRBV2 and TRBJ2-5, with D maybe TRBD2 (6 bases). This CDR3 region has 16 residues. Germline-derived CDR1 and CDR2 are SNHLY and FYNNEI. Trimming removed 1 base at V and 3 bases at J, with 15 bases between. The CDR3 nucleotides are TGTGCCAGCAGTGAAGGGTGGGAGCGGGTAGAAGAGACCCAGTACTTC. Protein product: CASSEGWERVEETQYF. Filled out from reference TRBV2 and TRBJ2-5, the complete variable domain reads EPEVTQTPSHQVTQMGQEVILRCVPISNHLYFYWYRQILGQKVEFLVSFYNNEISEKSEIFDDQFSVERPDGSNFTLKIRSTKLEDSAMYFCASSEGWERVEETQYFGPGTRLLVL.

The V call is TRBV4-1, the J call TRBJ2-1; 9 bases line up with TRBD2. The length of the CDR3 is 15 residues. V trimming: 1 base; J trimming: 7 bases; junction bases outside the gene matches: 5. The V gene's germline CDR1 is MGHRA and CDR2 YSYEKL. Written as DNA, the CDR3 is TGCGCCAGCAGCCAAGTCGCGGGGGGGTGGAATGAGCAGTTCTTC. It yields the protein CASSQVAGGWNEQFF.

The CDR3 DNA reads as TGTGCCAGCAGTTACCCCGGGAGCGAGCAGTACTTC. This sequence encodes CASSYPGSEQYF. The chain is built from TRBV6-2 or TRBV6-3 and TRBJ2-7; tentatively, D is TRBD2 (6 bases). This CDR3 region has 12 residues. CDR1 and CDR2 (germline): MNHEY, SVGEGT. V gave up 2 bases and J gave up 6 bases, with 8 bases separating them.

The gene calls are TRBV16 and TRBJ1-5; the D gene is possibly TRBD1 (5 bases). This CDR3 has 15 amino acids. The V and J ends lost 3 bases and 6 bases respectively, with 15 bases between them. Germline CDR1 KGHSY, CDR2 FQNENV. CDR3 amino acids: CASSHGASRLQPQHF. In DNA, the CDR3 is TGTGCCAGCAGCCATGGGGCGAGTCGGCTTCAGCCCCAGCATTTT. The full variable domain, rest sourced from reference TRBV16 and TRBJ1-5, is GEEVAQTPKHLVRGEGQKAKLYCAPIKGHSYVFWYQQVLKNEFKFLISFQNENVFDETGMPKERFSAKCLPNSPCSLEIQATKLEDSAVYFCASSHGASRLQPQHFGDGTRLSIL.

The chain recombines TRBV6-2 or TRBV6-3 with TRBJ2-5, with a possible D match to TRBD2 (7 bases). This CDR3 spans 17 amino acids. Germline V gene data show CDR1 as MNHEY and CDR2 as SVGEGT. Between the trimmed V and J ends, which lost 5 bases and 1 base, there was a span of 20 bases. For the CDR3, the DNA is TGTGCCAGCAGTCTTTCAGGGAGGGGGGGTATCCAAGAGACCCAGTACTTC. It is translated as CASSLSGRGGIQETQYF.

In nucleotides, the CDR3 is TGTGCCAGCAGCAGGACTAGAGACACCGGGGAGCTGTTTTTT. As protein: CASSRTRDTGELFF. The chain has TRBV2 and TRBJ2-2, with 7 nucleotides matching TRBD2. The V gene end was trimmed by 6 bases and the J gene end by 3 bases; junction bases not matched to a gene: 4. Looked up from germline, CDR1 is SNHLY and CDR2 is FYNNEI. CDR3 length equals 14 residues.

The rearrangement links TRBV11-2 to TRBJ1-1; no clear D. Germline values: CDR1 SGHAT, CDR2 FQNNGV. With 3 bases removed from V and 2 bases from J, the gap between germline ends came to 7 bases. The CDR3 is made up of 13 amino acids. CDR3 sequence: CASSFSRNTEAFF. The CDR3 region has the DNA TGTGCCAGCAGCTTCTCGCGCAACACTGAAGCTTTCTTT. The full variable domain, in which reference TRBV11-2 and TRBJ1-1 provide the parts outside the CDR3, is EAGVAQSPRYKIIEKRQSVAFWCNPISGHATLYWYQQILGQGPKLLIQFQNNGVVDDSQLPKDRFSAERLKGVDSTLKIQPAKLEDSAVYLCASSFSRNTEAFFGQGTRLTVV.

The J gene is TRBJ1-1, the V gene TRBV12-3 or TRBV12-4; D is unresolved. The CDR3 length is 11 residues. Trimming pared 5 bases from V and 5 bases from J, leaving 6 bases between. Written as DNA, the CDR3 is TGTGCCAGCAGTCTAAGAACTGAAGCTTTCTTT. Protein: CASSLRTEAFF.

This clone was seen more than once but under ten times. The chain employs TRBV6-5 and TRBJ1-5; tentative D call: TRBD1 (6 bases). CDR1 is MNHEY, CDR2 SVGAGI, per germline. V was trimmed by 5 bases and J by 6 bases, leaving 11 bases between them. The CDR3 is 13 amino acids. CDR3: CASSPTGIQPQHF. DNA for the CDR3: TGTGCCAGCAGTCCCACAGGGATTCAGCCCCAGCATTTT.

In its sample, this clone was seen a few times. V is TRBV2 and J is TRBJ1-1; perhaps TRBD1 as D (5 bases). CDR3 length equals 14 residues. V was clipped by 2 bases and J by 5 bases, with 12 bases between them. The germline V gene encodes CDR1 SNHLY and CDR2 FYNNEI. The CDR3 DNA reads TGTGCCAGCAGTGAAATGGGGCTTGTAACTGAAGCTTTCTTT. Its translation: CASSEMGLVTEAFF. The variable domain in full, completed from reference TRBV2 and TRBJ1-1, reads EPEVTQTPSHQVTQMGQEVILRCVPISNHLYFYWYRQILGQKVEFLVSFYNNEISEKSEIFDDQFSVERPDGSNFTLKIRSTKLEDSAMYFCASSEMGLVTEAFFGQGTRLTVV.

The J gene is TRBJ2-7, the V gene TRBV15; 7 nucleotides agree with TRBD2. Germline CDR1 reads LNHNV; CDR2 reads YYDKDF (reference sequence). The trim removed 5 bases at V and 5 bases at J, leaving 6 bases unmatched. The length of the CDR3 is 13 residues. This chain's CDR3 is CATSGEGWDEQYF. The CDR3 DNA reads TGTGCCACCAGCGGGGAGGGGTGGGACGAGCAGTACTTC. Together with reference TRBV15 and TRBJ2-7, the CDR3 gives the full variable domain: DAMVIQNPRYQVTQFGKPVTLSCSQTLNHNVMYWYQQKSSQAPKLLFHYYDKDFNNEADTPDNFQSRRPNTSFCFLDIRSPGLGDTAMYLCATSGEGWDEQYFGPGTRLTVT.

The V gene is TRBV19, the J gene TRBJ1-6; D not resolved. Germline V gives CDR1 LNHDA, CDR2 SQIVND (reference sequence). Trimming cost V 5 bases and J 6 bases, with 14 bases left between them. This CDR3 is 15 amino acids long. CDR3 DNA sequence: TGTGCCAGTAGTCCCATGACTGTCTCTAATTCACCCCTCCACTTT. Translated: CASSPMTVSNSPLHF.